This TCR beta chain was documented in a study of T cells after yellow fever vaccination. Study outcomes and limitations: Overlap between CD4 and CD8 compartments was detected for a small share of clonotypes.

5'RACE template switching added a universal primer site and UMIs to TCR cDNA. MiXCR was run by TCRdb on the 5' RACE reads, yielding one entry per CDR3 protein. The table records 250,000 to 400,000 distinct CDR3 sequences, roughly 3.9% of them present only once. Details on this clonotype: Its antigen is not identified.

The length of the CDR3 is 16 residues. The V gene lost 0 bases and the J gene lost 1 base, with 14 bases spanning the gap. Germline CDR1 is SGHNT and CDR2 is YYREEE (reference sequence). This sample comprised PBMCs, obtained 5 days after the yellow fever booster vaccination. The rearrangement joins TRBV5-4 to TRBJ2-7; D is perhaps TRBD1 (5 bases). The sequence came from a man aged 18 to 29 who received the YFV17D yellow fever vaccine. This CDR3 is CASSLGRGAPSYEQYF. The CDR3, as DNA: TGTGCCAGCAGCTTGGGTAGGGGTGCCCCTTCCTACGAGCAGTACTTC.